What follows is one T cell receptor (beta chain) and its context. Its antigen is undetermined. Clones were sequenced by immunoSEQ multiplex PCR, and TCRdb holds only the in-frame ones, with some missing. Of tens of thousands of clones in the sample, more than 70% were seen once. Trimming cost V 3 bases and J 14 bases; bases outside gene matches: 17. This CDR3 is 15 amino acids long. Germline V gene lookup returns CDR1 SGHRS and CDR2 YFSETQ. This entry is derived from a study of OX40 agonist ivuxolimab in advanced cancers. Study results and caveats: Relative to CD4+ cells, CD8+ T cells on average had more expanded clones.

Exclusion of a patient followed from autoimmune disease history or systemic immunosuppression. At baseline, cycle 4 day 1, and cycle 7 day 1, blood was sampled. The receptor was isolated from an adult with an advanced solid tumor such as melanoma, head and neck, liver or kidney cancer. Sequenced here: CD4+ or CD8+ T cells sorted from blood, sampled in a trial of the OX40 agonist ivuxolimab. The rearrangement joins TRBV5-1 to TRBJ2-3; TRBD1 matches 8 bases. CDR3 amino acids: CASSSAKLTGETAYF. CDR3 nucleotide sequence: TGCGCCAGCAGCTCCGCTAAACTGACAGGGGAGACGGCGTATTTT.